The sequence of this T cell receptor (beta chain) was determined in a study of early T cells in non-severe SARS-CoV-2 infection. General observations from the study: Anti-spike CD8 specificities were favored by VDJdb matching, whose results missed private and CD4 specificities.

The sample holds a few counts of this clonotype. Its cognate antigen is unknown. The CDR3 is 13 residues long. V was cut by 5 bases and J by 3 bases, with 11 bases left in between. CDR1 is SGHTA and CDR2 is FQGNSA in the germline V gene. TCRdb processed the 5' RACE reads anew with MiXCR; each CDR3 protein has one entry. The sample has about 35,000 distinct CDR3 sequences, roughly 5.7% seen once. This TCR derives from an adult who was a healthcare worker with PCR-confirmed SARS-CoV-2 infection or an uninfected control (not recorded which). V is TRBV7-2 and J is TRBJ2-7, with TRBD2 as a possible D gene (5 bases). The source material was whole blood. CDR3 sequence reads: CASSPRRGYEQYF. The CDR3 DNA reads as TGTGCCAGCAGCCCAAGACGGGGCTACGAGCAGTACTTC.